This entry concerns a single T cell receptor beta chain. This clonotype came up a few times. There is no known antigen for this receptor. Nothing much larger sits one base from this clone, and base qualities are not available. This sample is part of a study of naive and memory T cell subsets (dated by TCRdb to the late 2010s). Study-level background: An open-source, UMI-based TCR alpha and beta sequencing pipeline was applied to sorted naive and memory peripheral blood T cell subsets. Complete agreement was observed between the functional CMV T cell responses and the IgG serology results. RNA was DNase-treated and reverse transcribed with TCR constant-region primers, mostly using SuperScript III.

Beyond this particular receptor, the publication reports: Clonotypes were defined as single alpha or beta chain sequences, not paired alpha/beta receptors. TCR abundance followed a power law whose exponent differed between naive and memory subsets but was consistent across the three individuals. RNA-based TCR counts may be influenced by expression changes linked to T cell activation and differentiation. The repertoire findings for the naive and memory subsets could not be validated against a ground truth because none was available. Following error correction, more than 95% of naive TCR sequences occurred only once, which made naive abundance distributions much steeper than those of memory subsets. In both CD4 and CD8 cells, going from naive through CM, EM and EMRA, the Gini index went up while Shannon and inverse Simpson diversity went down.

Including cysteine and phenylalanine, the CDR3 has 15 amino acids. CDR3 DNA only is kept here, 45 bases in frame from base 1. The junction carries 11 bases between V and J, which are trimmed by 5 bases and 0 bases respectively. CDR1 and CDR2 are read off the germline V gene as SGHAT and FQNNGV. Libraries came from UMI-ligation and nested PCR. The beta constant-region primer consisted of an equimolar mixture of two oligonucleotides that together covered TRBC1 and TRBC2. A single-stranded oligonucleotide bearing the SP2 primer plus a 12-nucleotide UMI was ligated onto the 3' end of the cDNA by T4 RNA ligase 1. The ligated cDNA went through four rounds of PCR with nested alpha and beta constant-region primers together with the SP2 primer. Incubation of the ligation reaction was carried out at 16 degrees C for about 19-24 hours. To avoid over-amplification, PCR2 was usually performed as a SYBR Green qPCR and halted once a predetermined threshold was reached. All purifications after the first were performed with Agencourt AMPure XP magnetic beads. Library amounts were measured by Qubit and library quality was assessed on a TapeStation, where the main peak was expected at around 650 bp. Pooled libraries were sequenced on an Illumina MiSeq using v2 2x251 paired-end kits, and typically roughly 0.95-2.1 million reads were obtained per sample. Each sample was pooled at 4 to 5 nM, and about 4.5-7.5% PhiX was included to help cluster recognition. In the source study's methods: Decombinator assigned V and J genes to Demultiplexor-processed FASTQ reads by tag matching, allowing a single base-pair mismatch. Collapsinator relied on UMIs to fix sequencing errors as well as frequency errors caused by PCR heterogeneity. TCRs were translated and CDR3s were extracted from the conserved cysteine to the FGXG phenylalanine by CDR3Translator, with non-productive sequences being flagged. Repertoires were subsampled to equal numbers of UMI-defined TCRs before Gini, Shannon entropy and inverse Simpson indices were calculated. Within the linear range, a power law was fitted to clonotype abundance distributions using maximum likelihood. Similar UMI counts, unique TCR numbers and clonal distributions were obtained with the pipeline and with MIGEC on one naive CD8 sample. The repertoires were searched for 6,000 to 9,500 CMV-associated CDR3 sequences that had been compiled from VDJdb and a published dataset. In-frame beta chains were kept once TCRdb had trimmed the public reads at Q25 with fastp and called clones with MiXCR. When rows share a CDR3 protein, they turn into one entry using the most common DNA and genes. TCRdb's processing, not the authors', yielded these V and J calls. For this sample there are about 21,000 distinct CDR3 sequences; approximately 10% appear just once. The top ten clones comprise less than 20% of the sample.

From the second PCR step onward, the TCR alpha chain libraries and the TCR beta chain libraries were amplified separately. Donor CMV status was determined by IFNgamma production from CD4+ T cells after overnight stimulation of fresh PBMCs with CMV viral lysate. CD4 T cells were positively selected using Miltenyi beads, after which CD8 T cells were positively selected from the CD4-negative fraction. After staining for CD3, CD4, CD8, CD45RA, CD27 and a live/dead dye, cells were sorted on a BD Aria II into four subsets based on CD45RA and CD27. Blood came from a few healthy volunteers, each fractionated into CD4 and CD8 T cells and then into four differentiation subsets. About 110 ml of peripheral blood was drawn per donor, and PBMC were isolated by Ficoll-Paque PLUS density-gradient centrifugation. The sorted cells were lysed in RLT buffer, after which RNA was extracted using a Qiagen RNeasy kit and kept at -80 degrees C.

The sequenced material came from central memory CD8+ T cells from blood. Sample cell subset or site, as interpreted from the label and publication: central memory, CD45RA- CD27+. The TCR was taken from a human donor in good health. The chain uses TRBV11-2 and TRBJ2-1; the D gene is perhaps TRBD2, from 5 matching bases. The CDR3 region has the sequence CASSITRYSYNEQFF. DNA sequence: TGTGCCAGCAGCATAACTAGGTACTCCTACAATGAGCAGTTCTTC.